The TCR beta chain under discussion was sequenced for a study of OX40 agonist ivuxolimab in advanced cancers. Study-wide results and caveats: Relative to CD4+, CD8+ T cells held more expanded clones on average. It was not determined which antigens were specifically recognized by the peripheral T cells that had undergone clonal expansion.

People who had autoimmune disease history or systemic immunosuppression were excluded. Deletions cut 4 bases from V and 5 bases from J, with 24 bases between. Germline values: CDR1 MNHNS, CDR2 SASEGT. This CDR3 is 17 amino acids long. The repertoire was sequenced with immunoSEQ multiplex PCR; TCRdb's copy has only in-frame clones and lacks some. The sample consists of about 76,000 clones, over 75% of them appearing once. As to this clone: Its target is unknown.

The V call is TRBV6-1, the J call TRBJ2-7, with a possible D match to TRBD2 (7 bases). Sequencing used CD4+ or CD8+ T cells sorted from blood, obtained in a trial of the OX40 agonist ivuxolimab. The source of this sequence is an adult with an advanced solid tumor such as melanoma, head and neck, liver or kidney cancer. The CDR3 protein is CASSGGTGGTPVHEQYF. CDR3 coding DNA: TGTGCCAGCAGTGGGGGCACGGGGGGCACCCCCGTCCACGAGCAGTACTTC.